One sample yielded the 15 T cell receptor beta chains listed below, sequenced in a study of cytomegalovirus exposure and HLA in healthy donors. The PCR made use of 60 Vbeta and 13 Jbeta primers. The table came from immunoSEQ multiplex PCR; TCRdb's copy has only in-frame clones and leaves some out. This table has roughly 150,000 clones, approximately 78% appearing once. Sequenced material: PBMCs. All receptors come from a male donor in good health and CMV-seropositive.

This clone was picked up a small number of times. The chain is built from TRBV5-5 and TRBJ2-1, with a tentative D call TRBD2 (6 bases). The CDR3 loop spans 14 amino acids. V was cut by 4 bases and J by 9 bases, with 17 bases left in between. Per germline, CDR1 SGHKS and CDR2 YYEKEE (reference sequence). DNA for the CDR3: TGTGCCAGCAGCACTGTGGGAGTCGGGAGTGAGCAGTTCTTC. Translating it yields CASSTVGVGSEQFF.

This chain uses TRBV9 with TRBJ2-7; D is perhaps TRBD1 (5 bases). Trimming removed 0 bases at V and 5 bases at J, with 12 bases between. From germline, CDR1 is SGDLS and CDR2 YYNGEE. The CDR3 runs to 14 residues. The CDR3 is CASSVEIQADEQYF. Here the CDR3 DNA reads TGTGCCAGCAGCGTAGAAATACAGGCGGACGAGCAGTACTTC.

This clone was counted once. CDR3 DNA sequence: TGTGCCAGCAGCGTAGGAAGTACGAGCGATGAGCAGTTCTTC. It yields the protein CASSVGSTSDEQFF. The chain couples TRBV9 to TRBJ2-1; D not resolved. Germline V gene lookup returns CDR1 SGDLS and CDR2 YYNGEE. Trimming shortened V by 0 bases and J by 8 bases, and 12 bases separated the two germline ends. CDR3 length: 14 residues.

The chain is built from TRBV18 and TRBJ1-5; maybe TRBD1 (6 bases). V lost 0 bases to trimming and J lost 3 bases, with 12 bases between them. The CDR3 spans 16 residues. Germline-derived CDR1 and CDR2 are KGHSH and LQKENI. The CDR3 DNA follows: TGTGCCAGCTCACCACCGTCAGGGGCCTACAATCAGCCCCAGCATTTT. The encoded protein is CASSPPSGAYNQPQHF.

V gene TRBV28 combines with J gene TRBJ1-5, with TRBD1 matching over 7 bases. CDR1 and CDR2 (germline): MDHEN, SYDVKM. V shed 6 bases, J shed 5 bases, and the junction held 10 bases outside the gene matches. This CDR3 is built from 15 residues. CDR3 region: CASSRPQGPDQPQHF. The CDR3 DNA reads as TGTGCCAGCAGCCGACCACAGGGGCCTGATCAGCCCCAGCATTTT.

This clone came up once. The chain has TRBV30 and TRBJ2-1; a weak D match, TRBD1 (5 bases). The CDR3 runs 14 residues. The V end lost 5 bases, the J end lost 0 bases, and 11 bases lay between the germline ends. Germline loops: CDR1 GTSNPN, CDR2 SVGIG (reference sequence). The CDR3 loop is CAWGALSSYNEQFF. In DNA, the CDR3 is TGTGCCTGGGGGGCCCTGAGCTCCTACAATGAGCAGTTCTTC.

The table lists this clone with a few counts. The rearrangement uses TRBV7-2 and TRBJ2-1, with 7 positions matching TRBD2. This CDR3 comprises 14 residues. J lost 7 bases, V lost 5 bases, and 8 bases had no gene match. Germline assignment: CDR1 SGHTA and CDR2 FQGNSA. The CDR3 bases are TGTGCCAGCAGCCAGGCATGGGGGGGGAATGAGCAGTTCTTC. It is translated as CASSQAWGGNEQFF.

This chain joins TRBV29-1 and TRBJ2-4; TRBD2 aligns across 8 bases. The V segment lost 6 bases and the J segment 8 bases; nucleotides outside the gene matches: 3. The CDR3 has 11 amino acids. Germline values: CDR1 SQVTM, CDR2 ANQGSEA. CDR3 sequence (DNA): TGCAGCGTCGGGAGGGGAGACATTCAGTACTTC. Residues: CSVGRGDIQYF. Based on the CDR3 plus reference TRBV29-1 and TRBJ2-4, the full variable domain is SAVISQKPSRDICQRGTSLTIQCQVDSQVTMMFWYRQQPGQSLTLIATANQGSEATYESGFVIDKFPISRPNLTFSTLTVSNMSPEDSSIYLCSVGRGDIQYFGAGTRLSVL.

The rearrangement links TRBV7-2 to TRBJ2-6; 7 bases fit TRBD1. V lost 4 bases and J lost 2; bases outside the gene matches: 5. The CDR3 is made up of 16 amino acids. From germline, CDR1 is SGHTA and CDR2 FQGNSA. CDR3 in DNA: TGTGCCAGCAGCTCGACCGGGACAGCTGGGGCCAACGTCCTGACTTTC. It codes for CASSSTGTAGANVLTF.

V usage is TRBV15 and J usage is TRBJ2-3; 14 bases fit TRBD2. This CDR3 spans 18 amino acids. V shed 4 bases and J 1 base; nucleotides not matched to a gene: 7. CDR1 and CDR2 (germline): LNHNV, YYDKDF (reference sequence). The CDR3 protein is CATSKPGLAGAGTDTQYF. The CDR3 DNA reads TGTGCCACCAGCAAACCGGGACTAGCGGGGGCCGGCACAGATACGCAGTATTTT.

The J gene is TRBJ2-1, the V gene TRBV10-1, with 8 nucleotides matching TRBD2. The germline V gene encodes CDR1 WNHNN and CDR2 SYGVQD (reference sequence). The CDR3 covers 14 residues. J lost 7 bases, V lost 2 bases, and 4 bases had no gene match. The CDR3 region is CASSEGTRTNEQFF. Written as DNA, the CDR3 is TGCGCCAGCAGTGAGGGGACTAGGACAAATGAGCAGTTCTTC.

V is TRBV14 and J is TRBJ2-2, with 8 nucleotides matching TRBD2. The trim removed 2 bases at V and 6 bases at J, leaving 11 bases unmatched. Germline-derived CDR1 and CDR2 are SGHDN and FVKESK. This CDR3 has 17 amino acids. The CDR3 protein is CASSQMDLAGSAGELFF. CDR3 coding DNA: TGTGCCAGCAGCCAAATGGATCTAGCGGGTTCTGCCGGGGAGCTGTTTTTT.

V gene TRBV28 combines with J gene TRBJ1-2, with TRBD1 identical over 7 bases. CDR1 and CDR2 (germline): MDHEN, SYDVKM. V was clipped by 6 bases and J by 6 bases; unmatched bases: 4. The CDR3 loop spans 12 amino acids. CDR3 nucleotides: TGTGCCAGCAGCTCGGGACAGAATGGCTACACCTTC. Translated, it gives CASSSGQNGYTF.

In this sample, this clone turned up once. The rearrangement uses TRBV7-2 and TRBJ2-5; 13 bases agree with TRBD2. V shed 1 base and J 5 bases; nucleotides not matched to a gene: 7. Germline V CDR1 and CDR2: SGHTA, FQGNSA. This CDR3 is built from 17 residues. CDR3 DNA sequence: TGTGCCAGCAGCTTAGGACCGGGACTAGCGGGGTCGGAGACCCAGTACTTC. It yields the protein CASSLGPGLAGSETQYF.

The chain couples TRBV11-2 to TRBJ2-7; 8 positions agree with TRBD1. CDR3 length: 12 amino acids. CDR1 and CDR2 from the germline V gene are SGHAT and FQNNGV. Losses at the gene ends were 6 bases for V and 6 bases for J; bases not matched to a gene: 4. CDR3 region: CASRPQGGEQYF. The CDR3 region has the DNA TGTGCCAGCAGACCACAGGGGGGCGAGCAGTACTTC. The full variable domain, completed using reference TRBV11-2 and TRBJ2-7, is EAGVAQSPRYKIIEKRQSVAFWCNPISGHATLYWYQQILGQGPKLLIQFQNNGVVDDSQLPKDRFSAERLKGVDSTLKIQPAKLEDSAVYLCASRPQGGEQYFGPGTRLTVT.